The 25 T cell receptor beta chains below were found in one sample sequenced in a study of blood T cell repertoires in COVID-19. Here immunoSEQ multiplex PCR was the method, and the copy in TCRdb shows in-frame clones only, minus some. The sample lists roughly 53,000 clones; roughly 88% were seen once. Sequencing input: peripheral blood. These receptors were taken from an elderly man with acute or convalescent COVID-19.

The rearrangement joins TRBV19 to TRBJ1-1; TRBD1 aligns across 10 bases. CDR3 length: 15 amino acids. Germline CDR1 and CDR2: LNHDA and SQIVND (reference sequence). Losses at the gene ends were 4 bases for V and 1 base for J; bases not matched to a gene: 3. The chain's CDR3 is CASSTRQGANTEAFF. The CDR3 DNA follows: TGTGCCAGTAGTACAAGACAGGGGGCGAACACTGAAGCTTTCTTT.

The CDR3 bases are TGTGCCAGCAGCTTAGCGGCAGGTAGCAATCAGCCCCAGCATTTT. This codes for CASSLAAGSNQPQHF. V usage is TRBV7-9 and J usage is TRBJ1-5; D ambiguous. This CDR3 contains 15 residues. V shed 0 bases and J shed 0 bases, with 6 bases lying between them. Looked up from germline, CDR1 is SEHNR and CDR2 is FQNEAQ (reference sequence).

The V call is TRBV19, the J call TRBJ2-4, with D perhaps TRBD2 (5 bases). The CDR3 has 12 amino acids. CDR1 is LNHDA, CDR2 SQIVND, per germline (reference sequence). Trimming cost V 4 bases and J 9 bases, with 10 bases left between them. The CDR3 sequence: CASSTERGIQYF. In DNA form, the CDR3 reads TGTGCCAGTAGTACGGAACGGGGCATTCAGTACTTC.

The chain has TRBV7-2 and TRBJ1-1; TRBD1 matches 10 bases. From germline, CDR1 is SGHTA and CDR2 FQGNSA. Germline trimming cut 5 bases from V and 4 bases from J; bases unmatched to any gene: 7. This CDR3 comprises 15 residues. CDR3 bases: TGTGCCAGCAGCCCGCGGACAGGGGGAAGCACTGAAGCTTTCTTT. As protein: CASSPRTGGSTEAFF.

This sequence joins TRBV30 and TRBJ1-5; 9 nucleotides agree with TRBD1. V trimming: 5 bases; J trimming: 9 bases; junction bases outside the gene matches: 5. The CDR3 is 12 residues long. Per the germline V gene, CDR1 is GTSNPN and CDR2 is SVGIG (reference sequence). CDR3 bases: TGTGCCTGGGGGACAGGGTTAGGGCCCCAGCATTTT. Amino acids: CAWGTGLGPQHF.

The V call is TRBV7-2, the J call TRBJ2-3; 9 bases are shared with TRBD2. The CDR3 covers 16 residues. From germline, CDR1 is SGHTA and CDR2 FQGNSA. V lost 2 bases to trimming and J lost 6 bases; unmatched junction nucleotides: 9. This CDR3 reads CASSLIWRGGLDTQYF. The CDR3, as DNA: TGTGCCAGCAGCTTAATCTGGCGGGGGGGCCTGGATACGCAGTATTTT.

The chain recombines TRBV19 with TRBJ1-6; D gene ambiguous. Germline V CDR1 and CDR2: LNHDA, SQIVND (reference sequence). V was cut by 0 bases and J by 0 bases, with 6 bases left in between. This CDR3 contains 16 residues. The CDR3 DNA reads as TGTGCCAGTAGTATAGATGAGAGCTCCTATAATTCACCCCTCCACTTT. Translated: CASSIDESSYNSPLHF.

The chain uses TRBV6-5 and TRBJ1-6; TRBD1 is a possible D gene (6 bases). V was clipped by 7 bases and J by 4 bases, with 14 bases between them. The CDR3 consists of 15 residues. Germline CDR1 reads MNHEY; CDR2 reads SVGAGI. The CDR3, as DNA: TGTGCCAGCACCCTACAGGGCCGATATAATTCACCCCTCCACTTT. Its protein is CASTLQGRYNSPLHF.

This clone was counted a few times. The chain combines TRBV5-5 with TRBJ1-2; TRBD1 agrees at 7 bases. V shed 0 bases, J shed 7 bases, and the junction held 3 bases outside the gene matches. The V gene's germline CDR1 is SGHKS and CDR2 YYEKEE (reference sequence). CDR3 length: 13 amino acids. The CDR3 loop reads CASSLEGATGYTF. The CDR3 DNA reads TGTGCCAGCAGCTTGGAGGGGGCGACTGGCTACACCTTC.

This chain connects TRBV5-1 to TRBJ1-1, with a weak D call TRBD1 (6 bases). Trimming left V 3 bases short and J 1 base short, with 10 bases between. The CDR3 totals 14 residues. Germline-derived CDR1 and CDR2 are SGHRS and YFSETQ. CDR3 nucleotide sequence: TGCGCCAGCAGCTGGGACACAAGGAACACTGAAGCTTTCTTT. Protein sequence: CASSWDTRNTEAFF.

This rearrangement joins TRBV5-1 to TRBJ2-5, with TRBD1 matching over 8 bases. The CDR3 covers 16 residues. Germline V lookup: CDR1 SGHRS, CDR2 YFSETQ. V dropped 7 bases and J dropped 4; count of bases not matched to a gene: 15. CDR3 sequence (DNA): TGCGCCAGCTCTTACAGGGGGGAGACGGCAGCAGAGACCCAGTACTTC. This gives the protein CASSYRGETAAETQYF.

The chain carries TRBV18 and TRBJ2-7, with TRBD1 identical over 8 bases. The CDR3 runs to 16 residues. CDR1 is KGHSH and CDR2 is LQKENI in the germline V gene. V was clipped by 3 bases and J by 4 bases; unmatched bases: 11. Written as DNA, the CDR3 is TGTGCCAGCTCACCGTCTGGGGGCGGACAGGGATACGAGCAGTACTTC. It yields the protein CASSPSGGGQGYEQYF.

J is TRBJ2-7 and V is TRBV6-5; 11 bases are shared with TRBD2. V lost 6 bases and J lost 7; bases outside the gene matches: 8. This CDR3 contains 14 residues. Germline V gives CDR1 MNHEY, CDR2 SVGAGI. In DNA form, the CDR3 reads TGTGCCAGCAGCACACTAGCGGGGGCGGGTGAGCAGTACTTC. This encodes CASSTLAGAGEQYF.

The chain carries TRBV19 and TRBJ2-2, with 15 positions matching TRBD2. Germline CDR1 is LNHDA and CDR2 is SQIVND (reference sequence). V trimming: 5 bases; J trimming: 5 bases; junction bases outside the gene matches: 6. The CDR3 runs to 17 residues. DNA of the CDR3: TGTGCCAGTAGTCCTCCGGGACTAGCGGGAGGTACCGGGGAGCTGTTTTTT. This translates into CASSPPGLAGGTGELFF.

This clone appeared once. This chain joins TRBV10-1 and TRBJ2-3, with D unclear. CDR3 size: 12 residues. Per germline, CDR1 WNHNN and CDR2 SYGVQD (reference sequence). V lost 6 bases to trimming and J lost 0 bases, with 4 bases between them. Here the CDR3 DNA reads TGCGCCAGCAGCCGGAGCACAGATACGCAGTATTTT. It encodes CASSRSTDTQYF.

The rearrangement links TRBV5-4 to TRBJ1-4; TRBD1 is a possible D gene (6 bases). CDR1 is SGHNT, CDR2 YYREEE, per germline (reference sequence). V dropped 3 bases and J dropped 6 bases, with 18 bases sitting between them. The CDR3 loop spans 16 amino acids. The CDR3 region is CASSSDPGHKYEKLFF. The CDR3 DNA sequence: TGTGCCAGCAGCTCGGATCCGGGACATAAATATGAAAAACTGTTTTTT. The full variable domain, completed using reference TRBV5-4 and TRBJ1-4, is ETGVTQSPTHLIKTRGQQVTLRCSSQSGHNTVSWYQQALGQGPQFIFQYYREEENGRGNFPPRFSGLQFPNYSSELNVNALELDDSALYLCASSSDPGHKYEKLFFGSGTQLSVL.

This chain connects TRBV6-2 or TRBV6-3 to TRBJ2-5, with D possibly TRBD1 on 5 matching bases. Germline CDR1 and CDR2: MNHEY and SVGEGT. Trimming took 5 bases from V and 2 from J, leaving 9 bases between them. The CDR3 spans 13 residues. The CDR3 region is CASSLQGQETQYF. The CDR3 DNA is TGTGCCAGCAGTCTCCAGGGACAAGAGACCCAGTACTTC.

This chain connects TRBV18 to TRBJ2-1, with 9 positions matching TRBD1. Germline loops: CDR1 KGHSH, CDR2 LQKENI. The CDR3 totals 16 residues. With V trimmed by 3 bases and J by 2 bases, 5 bases remained unmatched. CDR3 residues: CASSPTQGAAYNEQFF. The CDR3 region has the DNA TGTGCCAGCTCACCTACACAGGGGGCAGCCTACAATGAGCAGTTCTTC.

This clone came up once. The chain employs TRBV7-2 and TRBJ2-3; no firm D call. The germline V gene has CDR1 SGHTA and CDR2 FQGNSA. The V end lost 2 bases, the J end lost 2 bases, and 8 bases lay between the germline ends. The CDR3 has 14 residues. The CDR3 region has the DNA TGTGCCAGCAGCTTAAGTGGCACCACAGATACGCAGTATTTT. This sequence encodes CASSLSGTTDTQYF.

In DNA form, the CDR3 reads TGTGCCAGCAGTGTAGCCCCGGGGGTTCCCCATGAGCAGTTCTTC. Translation: CASSVAPGVPHEQFF. The V call is TRBV6-1, the J call TRBJ2-1, with D possibly matching TRBD2 (6 bases). CDR3 size: 15 residues. Germline CDR1 is MNHNS and CDR2 is SASEGT. Trimming removed 4 bases from V and 8 bases from J, with 18 bases in between.

The chain recombines TRBV5-1 with TRBJ2-5; 9 bases are shared with TRBD2. The CDR3 is 16 residues long. Germline assignment: CDR1 SGHRS and CDR2 YFSETQ. V shed 0 bases and J 1 base; nucleotides not matched to a gene: 4. CDR3 nucleotide sequence: TGCGCCAGCAGCTTGGGCGGTAGCGGGGGCCAAGAGACCCAGTACTTC. This gives the protein CASSLGGSGGQETQYF.

The V gene is TRBV19, the J gene TRBJ2-3, with 7 bases aligning to TRBD1. Trimming cost V 3 bases and J 4 bases; bases outside gene matches: 1. In germline, CDR1 is LNHDA, CDR2 SQIVND (reference sequence). The CDR3 length is 13 residues. Here the CDR3 reads CASSIQGADTQYF. DNA of the CDR3: TGTGCCAGTAGTATCCAGGGGGCAGATACGCAGTATTTT.

The chain couples TRBV6-5 to TRBJ1-4; TRBD1 matches at 8 bases. With V trimmed by 0 bases and J by 5 bases, 2 bases remained unmatched. The CDR3 spans 15 residues. Germline-derived CDR1 and CDR2 are MNHEY and SVGAGI. CDR3: CASSYSQGANEKLFF. DNA of the CDR3: TGTGCCAGCAGTTACTCGCAGGGGGCCAATGAAAAACTGTTTTTT.

The CDR3 reads CASRLAERYTQYF. CDR3 coding DNA: TGTGCCAGCAGACTAGCGGAGAGATATACGCAGTATTTT. The chain carries TRBV6-5 and TRBJ2-3, with 8 bases fitting TRBD2. Germline V gene data show CDR1 as MNHEY and CDR2 as SVGAGI. V lost 6 bases, J lost 7 bases, and 6 bases stayed unmatched. The CDR3 is 13 residues long.

This clone showed up just a few times. V and J are TRBV5-1 and TRBJ2-7, with 8 nucleotides matching TRBD2. CDR1 is SGHRS and CDR2 is YFSETQ in the germline V gene. The CDR3 consists of 17 residues. The junction had 17 bases not matched to a gene; V was cut back by 2 bases and J by 7 bases. CDR3 residues: CASSFFQGLAGPSEQYF. The CDR3 DNA follows: TGCGCCAGCAGCTTCTTCCAGGGGCTAGCGGGTCCCTCGGAGCAGTACTTC.